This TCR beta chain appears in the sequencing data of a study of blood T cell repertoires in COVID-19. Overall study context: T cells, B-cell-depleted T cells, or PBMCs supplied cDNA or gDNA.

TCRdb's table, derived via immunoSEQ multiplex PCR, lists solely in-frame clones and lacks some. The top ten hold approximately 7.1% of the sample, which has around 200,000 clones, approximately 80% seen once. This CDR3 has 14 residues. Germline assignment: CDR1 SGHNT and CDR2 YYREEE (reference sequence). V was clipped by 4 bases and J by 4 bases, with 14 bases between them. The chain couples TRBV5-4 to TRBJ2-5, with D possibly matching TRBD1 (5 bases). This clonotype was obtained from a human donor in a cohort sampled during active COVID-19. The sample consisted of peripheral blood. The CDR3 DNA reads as TGTGCCAGCAGCCCTGGGAAGGGGTTAGAGACCCAGTACTTC. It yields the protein CASSPGKGLETQYF.